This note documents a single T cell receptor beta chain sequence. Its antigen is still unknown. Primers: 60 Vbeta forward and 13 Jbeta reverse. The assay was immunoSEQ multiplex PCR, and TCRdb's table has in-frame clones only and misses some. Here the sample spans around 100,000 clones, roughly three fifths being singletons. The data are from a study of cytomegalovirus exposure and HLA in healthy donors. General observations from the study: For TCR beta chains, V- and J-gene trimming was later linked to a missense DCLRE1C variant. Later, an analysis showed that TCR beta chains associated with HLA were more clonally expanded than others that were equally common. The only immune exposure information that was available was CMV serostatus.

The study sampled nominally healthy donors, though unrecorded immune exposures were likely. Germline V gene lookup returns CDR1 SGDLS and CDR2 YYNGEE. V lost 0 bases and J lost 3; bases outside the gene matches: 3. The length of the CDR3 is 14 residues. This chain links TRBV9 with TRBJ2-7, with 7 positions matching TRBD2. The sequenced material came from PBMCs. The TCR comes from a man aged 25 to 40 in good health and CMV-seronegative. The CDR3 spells CASSVGGGIYEQYF. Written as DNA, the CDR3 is TGTGCCAGCAGCGTAGGGGGGGGAATCTACGAGCAGTACTTC.